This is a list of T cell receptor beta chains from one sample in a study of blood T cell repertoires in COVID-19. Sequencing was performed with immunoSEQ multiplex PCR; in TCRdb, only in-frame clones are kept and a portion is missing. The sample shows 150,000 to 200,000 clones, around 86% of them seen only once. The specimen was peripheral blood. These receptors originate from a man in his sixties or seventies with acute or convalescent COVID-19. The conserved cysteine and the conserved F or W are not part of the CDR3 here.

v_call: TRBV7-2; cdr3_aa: ASSFRTGGNTEAF
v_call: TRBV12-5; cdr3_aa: ASGSTRRTGPSRGEKLF
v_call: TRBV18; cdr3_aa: ASSPRTGEDEQY
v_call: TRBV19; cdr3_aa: ASTPGGRGGYNEQF
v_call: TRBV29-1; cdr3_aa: SGRGTEAF
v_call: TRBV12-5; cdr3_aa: ASGGHGTYTEAF
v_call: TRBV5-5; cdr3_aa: ASSRGTDPYNEQF
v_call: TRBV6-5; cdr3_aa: ASSRQGNNEQF
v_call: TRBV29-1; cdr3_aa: SVGPEGNYGYT
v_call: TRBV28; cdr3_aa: ASSLRDTSQF
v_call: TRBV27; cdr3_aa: ASSVNWGGAGGYT
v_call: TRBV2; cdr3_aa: ASSADLATDTQY
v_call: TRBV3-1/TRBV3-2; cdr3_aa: ASSQDTGANGYT
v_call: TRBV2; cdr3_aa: ASSPILAGYNEQF
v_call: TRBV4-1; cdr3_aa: ASSRSRDRGSYGYT
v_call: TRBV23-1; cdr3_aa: ASSQSGVRGNQPQH
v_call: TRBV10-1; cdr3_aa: ASSGGQIGGTNEKLF
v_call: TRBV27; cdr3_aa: ASSLAGFSSGNTIY
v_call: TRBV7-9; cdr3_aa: ASSLVGGRNTEAF
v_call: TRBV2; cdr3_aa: ASRPNYNEKLF
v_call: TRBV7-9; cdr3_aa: ASSLAAMMATNEKLF
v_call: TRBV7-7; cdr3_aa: ASSSSGTGQETQY
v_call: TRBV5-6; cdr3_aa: ASSLDRYNSPLH
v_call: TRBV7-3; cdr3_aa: ASSARKGRSGSTEAF
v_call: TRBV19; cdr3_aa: ASSIGRGQISTNEKLF
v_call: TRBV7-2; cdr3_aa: ASSRTRAPYGYT
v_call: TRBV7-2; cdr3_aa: ASTSVGQSTDTQY
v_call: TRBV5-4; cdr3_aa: ASSPELSGNTIY
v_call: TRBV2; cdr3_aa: ASSEAPSGLRLTGELF
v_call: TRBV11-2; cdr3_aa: ASSLVQDQPQH
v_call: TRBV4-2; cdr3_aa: ASSQDQGLVYGYT
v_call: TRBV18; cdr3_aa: ASEIGQAYGYT
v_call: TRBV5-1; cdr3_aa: ASSPPDSSYGYT
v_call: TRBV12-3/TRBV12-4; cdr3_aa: ASSFRQNYGYT
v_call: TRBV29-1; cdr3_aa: SVEGRSTRKLYGYT
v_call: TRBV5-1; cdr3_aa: ASSPGGYGYT
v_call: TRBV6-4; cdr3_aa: ARRPGHTDTQY
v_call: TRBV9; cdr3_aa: ASSRTSGTYNEQF
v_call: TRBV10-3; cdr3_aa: AIRGGPLSYEQY
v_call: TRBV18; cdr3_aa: ASSPRTGQSYEQY
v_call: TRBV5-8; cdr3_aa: ASTSLEPNTEAF
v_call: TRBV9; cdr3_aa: ASSSQGLNSPLH
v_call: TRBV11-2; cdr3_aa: ASSFRGGMTGELF
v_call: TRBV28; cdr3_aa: ASSRSGDSNQPQH
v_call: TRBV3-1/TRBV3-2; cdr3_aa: ASSQGTSGSAYTQY
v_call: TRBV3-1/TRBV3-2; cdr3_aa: ASSQDRRREEGDTQY
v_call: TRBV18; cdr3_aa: ASSPLDDQPQH
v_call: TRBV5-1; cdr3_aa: ASSSAPLGRTIGNEQF